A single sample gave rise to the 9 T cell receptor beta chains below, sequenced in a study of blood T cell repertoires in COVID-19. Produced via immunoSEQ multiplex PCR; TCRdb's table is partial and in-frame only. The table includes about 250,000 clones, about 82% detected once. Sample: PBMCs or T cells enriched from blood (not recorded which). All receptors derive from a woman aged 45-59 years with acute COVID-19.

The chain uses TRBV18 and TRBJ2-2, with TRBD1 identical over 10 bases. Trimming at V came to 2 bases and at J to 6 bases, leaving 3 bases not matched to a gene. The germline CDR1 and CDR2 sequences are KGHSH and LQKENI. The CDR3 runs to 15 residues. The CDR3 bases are TGTGCCAGCTCACCATCCGGGACAGGGGCCGGGGAGCTGTTTTTT. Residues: CASSPSGTGAGELFF.

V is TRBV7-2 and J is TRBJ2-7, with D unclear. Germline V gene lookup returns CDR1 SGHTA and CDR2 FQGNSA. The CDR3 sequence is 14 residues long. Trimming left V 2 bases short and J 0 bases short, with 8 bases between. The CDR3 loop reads CASSLTFGSYEQYF. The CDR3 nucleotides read TGTGCCAGCAGCTTAACTTTTGGCTCCTACGAGCAGTACTTC.

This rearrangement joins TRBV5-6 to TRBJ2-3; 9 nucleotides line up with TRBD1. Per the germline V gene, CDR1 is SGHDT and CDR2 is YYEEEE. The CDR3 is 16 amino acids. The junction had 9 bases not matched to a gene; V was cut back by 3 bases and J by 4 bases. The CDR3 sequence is CASSSRQGDSPDTQYF. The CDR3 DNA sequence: TGTGCCAGCAGCTCTAGACAGGGGGACTCGCCAGATACGCAGTATTTT.

DNA of the CDR3: TGTGCCAGCAGTTACGCCGCCGGGTTTGCCACTGAAGCTTTCTTT. Amino acid sequence: CASSYAAGFATEAFF. V is TRBV6-2 or TRBV6-3 and J is TRBJ1-1, with D unclear. The V gene's germline CDR1 is MNHEY and CDR2 SVGEGT. This CDR3 has 15 amino acids. V lost 2 bases, J lost 4 bases, and 14 bases lay in between.

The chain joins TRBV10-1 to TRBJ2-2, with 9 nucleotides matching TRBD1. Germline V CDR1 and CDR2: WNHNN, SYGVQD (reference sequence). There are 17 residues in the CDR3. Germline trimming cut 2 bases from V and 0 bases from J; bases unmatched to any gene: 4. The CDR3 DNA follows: TGCGCCAGCAGTGAGCCGAGGACAGGGGCGAACACCGGGGAGCTGTTTTTT. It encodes CASSEPRTGANTGELFF.

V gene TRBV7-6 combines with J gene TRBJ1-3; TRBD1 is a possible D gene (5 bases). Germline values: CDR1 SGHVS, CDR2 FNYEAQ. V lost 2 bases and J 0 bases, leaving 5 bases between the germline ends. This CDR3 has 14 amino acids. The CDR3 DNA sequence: TGTGCCAGCAGCTTACAGGGCTCTGGAAACACCATATATTTT. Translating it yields CASSLQGSGNTIYF.

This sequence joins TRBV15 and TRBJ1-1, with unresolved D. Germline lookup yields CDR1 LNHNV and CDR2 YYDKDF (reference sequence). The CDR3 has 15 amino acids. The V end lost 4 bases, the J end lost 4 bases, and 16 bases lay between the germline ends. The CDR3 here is CATSTSRLLSTEAFF. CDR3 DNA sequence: TGTGCCACCAGCACTTCTCGTCTCCTGAGCACTGAAGCTTTCTTT. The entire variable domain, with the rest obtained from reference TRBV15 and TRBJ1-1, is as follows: DAMVIQNPRYQVTQFGKPVTLSCSQTLNHNVMYWYQQKSSQAPKLLFHYYDKDFNNEADTPDNFQSRRPNTSFCFLDIRSPGLGDTAMYLCATSTSRLLSTEAFFGQGTRLTVV.

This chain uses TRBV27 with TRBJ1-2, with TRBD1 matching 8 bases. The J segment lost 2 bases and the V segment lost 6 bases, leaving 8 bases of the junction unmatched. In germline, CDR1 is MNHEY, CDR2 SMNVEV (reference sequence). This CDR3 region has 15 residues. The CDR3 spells CASSFGQGTNYGYTF. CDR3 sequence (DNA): TGTGCCAGCAGCTTTGGACAGGGTACAAACTATGGCTACACCTTC.

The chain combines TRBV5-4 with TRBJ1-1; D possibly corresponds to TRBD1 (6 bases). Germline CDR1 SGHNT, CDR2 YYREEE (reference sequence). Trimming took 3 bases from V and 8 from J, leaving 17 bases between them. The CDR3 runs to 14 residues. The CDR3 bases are TGTGCCAGCAGCTCCGGACAGCGCACCGGCGAAGCTTTCTTT. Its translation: CASSSGQRTGEAFF. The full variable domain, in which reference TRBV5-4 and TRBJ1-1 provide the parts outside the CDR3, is ETGVTQSPTHLIKTRGQQVTLRCSSQSGHNTVSWYQQALGQGPQFIFQYYREEENGRGNFPPRFSGLQFPNYSSELNVNALELDDSALYLCASSSGQRTGEAFFGQGTRLTVV.